This section outlines one TCR beta chain sequence together with its context. The antigen is undetermined. A distinct unique molecular identifier was carried by each TCR cDNA molecule. Each CDR3 protein is one row after TCRdb ran MiXCR on the 5' RACE reads. The sample lists tens of thousands of distinct CDR3 sequences; approximately 18% were seen once. As to time point: sample taken at primary tumor resection. TCRs were sequenced from unsorted whole RNA of tumor, nontumor lung or PBMC. These data belong to a study of spatial heterogeneity in lung cancer. The CDR3 spans 16 residues. Germline V gene data show CDR1 as SGHRS and CDR2 as YFSETQ. Trimming removed 0 bases from V and 5 bases from J, with 15 bases in between. Regarding the study as a whole: Resection blood, more than follow-up blood, showed ubiquitous expanded tumor TCRs.

This chain joins TRBV5-1 and TRBJ1-5; D possibly corresponds to TRBD1 (5 bases). This specimen consisted of PBMCs, obtained at surgery. This TCR derives from a male donor with early-stage non-small cell lung cancer. Here the CDR3 reads CASSLVGPGGDQPQHF. The CDR3, as DNA: TGCGCCAGCAGCTTGGTCGGCCCGGGAGGGGATCAGCCCCAGCATTTT.